This TCR beta chain originates from a study of T-cell memory formation after mild COVID-19. For the study at large: TCR clusters showed largely donor specificity. Study-wide results and caveats: Those CD4+ clones that contracted were mainly in CM and EM (CD8+ ones in EMRA). The study detected some responding clones in pre-infection memory, suggesting cross-reactive memory joined.

5'RACE, which relied on constant-segment primers, yielded TCR alpha and TCR beta cDNA libraries carrying sample barcodes and UMIs. Each CDR3 protein is one row after TCRdb ran MiXCR on the 5' RACE reads. The sample consists of some 54,000 distinct CDR3 sequences, more than 9% of them appearing once. The table lists this clonotype with many counts. Antigen unknown. With 1 base removed from V and 0 bases from J, the gap between germline ends came to 7 bases. This CDR3 region has 15 residues. Germline values: CDR1 SGHTA, CDR2 FQGNSA. The rearrangement uses TRBV7-2 and TRBJ2-1; D is unclear. Sequenced sample: PBMCs or a T cell subset sorted from them (not recorded which). The source is a young man who had mild COVID-19 (a few samples of this study predate the infection). Cell type and time point are not known. CDR3 nucleotides: TGTGCCAGCAGCTTAGGGATGAGCTCCTACAATGAGCAGTTCTTC. Protein product: CASSLGMSSYNEQFF. The complete variable domain, with remaining parts taken from reference TRBV7-2 and TRBJ2-1, reads GAGVSQSPSNKVTEKGKDVELRCDPISGHTALYWYRQSLGQGLEFLIYFQGNSAPDKSGLPSDRFSAERTGGSVSTLTIQRTQQEDSAVYLCASSLGMSSYNEQFFGPGTRLTVL.